The 30 T cell receptor beta chains given below trace back to one sample, sequenced in a study of T-cell reconstitution after alpha-beta-depleted transplantation in children. Unique molecular identifiers were built into the TCRbeta library. One entry per CDR3 protein, called by TCRdb with MiXCR from the PCR reads. The data contain 200,000 to 250,000 distinct CDR3 sequences, 6.6% of them singletons. The sample was PBMCs, taken before TCRalphabeta/CD19-depleted stem cell transplant. These receptors were collected from a boy younger than 10 with acute lymphoblastic leukemia, due to receive a stem cell transplant.

The V call is TRBV20-1, the J call TRBJ2-3, with D maybe TRBD1 (6 bases). The germline gives CDR1 DFQATT, CDR2 SNEGSKA (reference sequence). The CDR3 has 16 residues. V dropped 0 bases and J dropped 1 base, with 14 bases sitting between them. CDR3 coding DNA: TGCAGTGCTAGAGATACGCACAGGGTCGGCACAGATACGCAGTATTTT. Protein product: CSARDTHRVGTDTQYF.

This clonotype was observed at least ten times. The chain recombines TRBV6-5 with TRBJ2-7; D is ambiguous. This CDR3 is built from 13 residues. CDR1 MNHEY and CDR2 SVGAGI come from the germline V gene. V lost 5 bases and J lost 7, with 15 bases in between. The CDR3 reads CASSQTRVGEQYF. For the CDR3, the DNA is TGTGCCAGCAGTCAGACCCGAGTCGGTGAGCAGTACTTC.

This clonotype occurred many times. J is TRBJ2-2 and V is TRBV18; no firm D call. The germline CDR1 and CDR2 sequences are KGHSH and LQKENI. V dropped 4 bases and J dropped 0 bases, with 6 bases sitting between them. This CDR3 contains 14 residues. CDR3 sequence: CASSQGSNTGELFF. The CDR3 DNA is TGTGCCAGCTCACAAGGATCGAACACCGGGGAGCTGTTTTTT.

This clonotype appeared many times. This chain uses TRBV21-1 with TRBJ2-1; no DNA check was done on the table's D call, TRBD2. TRBV21-1 is flagged as a pseudogene. The CDR3 covers 13 residues. The CDR3 sequence: CASERERTNEQFF. The CDR3 DNA sequence: TGTGCCAGCGAGCGGGAGAGAACCAATGAGCAGTTCTTC.

This clonotype was seen at least ten times. The rearrangement links TRBV28 to TRBJ1-2; no clear D. V was shortened by 2 bases and J by 0 bases, with 10 bases between the two germline ends. This CDR3 is built from 15 residues. Germline V gene data show CDR1 as MDHEN and CDR2 as SYDVKM. The CDR3 region has the DNA TGTGCCAGCAGTTTACGGCAGGTGTCTAACTATGGCTACACCTTC. Amino acid sequence: CASSLRQVSNYGYTF.

At least ten counts were recorded for this clonotype. The V and J genes are TRBV18 and TRBJ2-1, with TRBD2 as a possible D gene (5 bases). The germline CDR1 and CDR2 sequences are KGHSH and LQKENI. Between the trimmed V and J ends, which lost 3 bases and 7 bases, there was a span of 22 bases. The CDR3 contains 17 residues. The CDR3 region has the DNA TGTGCCAGCTCACCTAAAGCTCTAGCCCGGGTTGGGAATGAGCAGTTCTTC. It is translated as CASSPKALARVGNEQFF.

In this sample, this clonotype turned up many times. The rearrangement joins TRBV4-2 to TRBJ2-7; D assignment may be TRBD1 or TRBD2 (6 bases each). This CDR3 is built from 15 residues. CDR1 is LGHNA and CDR2 is YNFKEQ in the germline V gene. Trimming removed 1 base from V and 3 bases from J, with 13 bases in between. CDR3 protein: CASSQARGDLYEQYF. The CDR3 bases are TGTGCCAGCAGCCAAGCTAGGGGGGACCTCTACGAGCAGTACTTC.

This clonotype was counted at least ten times. The chain carries TRBV29-1 and TRBJ2-7, with D perhaps being TRBD1 or TRBD2 (7 bases each). V lost 6 bases and J 3 bases, leaving 12 bases between the germline ends. CDR1 is SQVTM, CDR2 ANQGSEA, per germline. The CDR3 is 12 residues long. The chain's CDR3 is CSVQGGIYEQYF. For the CDR3, the DNA is TGCAGCGTCCAGGGGGGGATCTACGAGCAGTACTTC.

This clonotype was seen a few times. The chain is built from TRBV5-1 and TRBJ2-1, with 8 positions matching TRBD1. Trimming cost V 0 bases and J 9 bases; bases outside gene matches: 8. Germline V gene sequence: CDR1 SGHRS, CDR2 YFSETQ. The CDR3 covers 15 residues. The CDR3 DNA follows: TGCGCCAGCAGCTTGGACAGGGGGTACGGAAGTGAGCAGTTCTTC. Its translation is CASSLDRGYGSEQFF.

The V and J genes are TRBV7-9 and TRBJ2-7, with D unclear. The CDR3 is made up of 12 amino acids. The germline V gene encodes CDR1 SEHNR and CDR2 FQNEAQ (reference sequence). The V end was cut by 3 bases, the J end by 5 bases, with 8 bases between. DNA for the CDR3: TGTGCCAGCAGCTTCCGCGGAGACGAGCAGTACTTC. It yields the protein CASSFRGDEQYF. Combining the CDR3 with reference TRBV7-9 and TRBJ2-7 gives the whole variable domain DTGVSQNPRHKITKRGQNVTFRCDPISEHNRLYWYRQTLGQGPEFLTYFQNEAQLEKSRLLSDRFSAERPKGSFSTLEIQRTEQGDSAMYLCASSFRGDEQYFGPGTRLTVT.

This clonotype came up many times. V and J are TRBV7-2 and TRBJ1-4; 7 bases line up with TRBD1. The germline V gene has CDR1 SGHTA and CDR2 FQGNSA. Trimming at V came to 3 bases and at J to 3 bases, leaving 1 base not matched to a gene. This CDR3 has 14 residues. Here the CDR3 DNA reads TGTGCCAGCAGCTTGACAGGGTCTAATGAAAAACTGTTTTTT. This translates into CASSLTGSNEKLFF. Full variable domain (remainder filled in from reference TRBV7-2 and TRBJ1-4): GAGVSQSPSNKVTEKGKDVELRCDPISGHTALYWYRQSLGQGLEFLIYFQGNSAPDKSGLPSDRFSAERTGGSVSTLTIQRTQQEDSAVYLCASSLTGSNEKLFFGSGTQLSVL.

This clonotype has at least ten counts. The CDR3 region is CSARKKQGRTGELFF. CDR3 DNA: TGCAGTGCTAGGAAAAAACAGGGGAGGACCGGGGAGCTGTTTTTT. The chain uses TRBV20-1 and TRBJ2-2; D might be TRBD1 (7 bases). This CDR3 contains 15 residues. The germline V gene has CDR1 DFQATT and CDR2 SNEGSKA (reference sequence). Between the trimmed V and J ends, which lost 3 bases and 5 bases, there was a span of 16 bases.

The chain uses TRBV28 and TRBJ1-4; D call uncertain. The CDR3 length is 14 residues. Trimming cost V 1 base and J 11 bases, with 14 bases left between them. Germline V gives CDR1 MDHEN, CDR2 SYDVKM. In DNA, the CDR3 is TGTGCCAGCAGTTTATCGACGCAGGAGGGTAAACTGTTTTTT. Translated: CASSLSTQEGKLFF.

The chain couples TRBV12-3 or TRBV12-4 to TRBJ1-5; 7 bases map to TRBD1. The CDR3 runs to 15 residues. V shed 5 bases, J shed 4 bases, and the junction held 8 bases outside the gene matches. The CDR3 DNA is TGTGCCAGCAGTCTCAATCACAGGGGTAATCAGCCCCAGCATTTT. Protein product: CASSLNHRGNQPQHF.

The chain recombines TRBV28 with TRBJ2-4, with TRBD1 as a possible D gene (6 bases). CDR1 and CDR2 from the germline V gene are MDHEN and SYDVKM. V shed 6 bases and J shed 12 bases, with 21 bases lying between them. The CDR3 runs 14 residues. The CDR3 loop is CASRVGQPTKDQYF. CDR3 coding DNA: TGTGCCAGCAGGGTAGGACAGCCCACTAAGGATCAGTACTTC.

In this sample, this clonotype turned up many times. V gene TRBV20-1 combines with J gene TRBJ2-4; 9 bases match TRBD1. Looked up from germline, CDR1 is DFQATT and CDR2 is SNEGSKA (reference sequence). The CDR3 totals 14 residues. The CDR3 sequence is CKTGGPLAKNIQYF. For the CDR3, the DNA is TGCAAAACAGGGGGCCCCCTAGCCAAAAACATTCAGTACTTC.

The CDR3 bases are TGTGCCAGCAGCCCCGGACTAGCGGGATACTACAATGAGCAGTTCTTC. Translating it yields CASSPGLAGYYNEQFF. The chain uses TRBV14 and TRBJ2-1; 12 positions match TRBD2. V dropped 4 bases and J dropped 3; count of bases not matched to a gene: 4. This CDR3 region has 16 residues. Germline lookup yields CDR1 SGHDN and CDR2 FVKESK.

The gene calls are TRBV19 and TRBJ1-1; D is ambiguous. Trimming cost V 0 bases and J 1 base, with 12 bases left between them. The germline gives CDR1 LNHDA, CDR2 SQIVND (reference sequence). This CDR3 region has 16 residues. The CDR3 nucleotides are TGTGCCAGTAGTATAGAGGCCACCCGGGAGAACACTGAAGCTTTCTTT. As protein: CASSIEATRENTEAFF.

In its sample, this clonotype was seen many times. The chain uses TRBV20-1 and TRBJ2-5, with a possible D match to TRBD2 (5 bases). CDR1 is DFQATT and CDR2 is SNEGSKA in the germline V gene (reference sequence). Trimming pared 4 bases from V and 5 bases from J, leaving 11 bases between. The CDR3 loop spans 12 amino acids. CDR3 protein: CSAIKGAETQYF. For the CDR3, the DNA is TGCAGTGCTATTAAGGGAGCGGAGACCCAGTACTTC.

This clonotype showed up just a few times. V gene TRBV28 combines with J gene TRBJ1-1; perhaps TRBD1 as D (5 bases). Trimming removed 1 base from V and 6 bases from J, with 15 bases in between. There are 15 residues in the CDR3. Germline V gives CDR1 MDHEN, CDR2 SYDVKM. This CDR3 is CASSLSGGVHPEAFF. The CDR3 nucleotides are TGTGCCAGCAGTTTATCGGGGGGGGTGCACCCTGAAGCTTTCTTT.

V gene TRBV4-3 combines with J gene TRBJ2-7; D perhaps matches TRBD2 (5 bases). The V gene lost 2 bases and the J gene lost 7 bases, with 21 bases spanning the gap. This CDR3 region has 16 residues. CDR1 is LGHNA, CDR2 YSLEER, per germline. CDR3 nucleotide sequence: TGCGCCAGCAGCCAACCCCAGCTAGCCGAGCACGGAGAGCAGTACTTC. This gives the protein CASSQPQLAEHGEQYF.

This clonotype was seen repeatedly, ten times or more. This chain uses TRBV5-1 with TRBJ2-1, with D possibly being TRBD2 (6 bases). Germline V gene data show CDR1 as SGHRS and CDR2 as YFSETQ. The CDR3 covers 17 residues. V gave up 0 bases and J gave up 7 bases, with 20 bases separating them. The CDR3 sequence: CASSLASLGGKGNEQFF. The CDR3 DNA reads TGCGCCAGCAGCTTGGCCTCCTTGGGCGGGAAAGGGAATGAGCAGTTCTTC.

This clonotype was detected many times. The chain links TRBV6-2 or TRBV6-3 to TRBJ2-1; TRBD2 matches at 12 bases. CDR3 length: 14 amino acids. V trimming: 7 bases; J trimming: 7 bases; junction bases outside the gene matches: 5. Germline V gives CDR1 MNHEY, CDR2 SVGEGT. CDR3 sequence (DNA): TGTGCCAGCAATGGACTAGCGGGGCTTAATGAGCAGTTCTTC. Translation gives CASNGLAGLNEQFF.

This clonotype has ten or more counts. V gene TRBV28 combines with J gene TRBJ2-7; 10 nucleotides line up with TRBD1. This CDR3 is built from 15 residues. Germline trimming cut 0 bases from V and 6 bases from J; bases unmatched to any gene: 5. CDR1 and CDR2 (germline): MDHEN, SYDVKM. The CDR3 sequence is CASSLCGTGDCEQYF. The CDR3 bases are TGTGCCAGCAGTTTATGCGGGACAGGGGATTGCGAGCAGTACTTC. Supplemented by reference TRBV28 and TRBJ2-7, the full variable domain reads DVKVTQSSRYLVKRTGEKVFLECVQDMDHENMFWYRQDPGLGLRLIYFSYDVKMKEKGDIPEGYSVSREKKERFSLILESASTNQTSMYLCASSLCGTGDCEQYFGPGTRLTVT.

The rearrangement uses TRBV4-2 and TRBJ2-5, with no clear D. In germline, CDR1 is LGHNA, CDR2 YNFKEQ. CDR3 size: 14 residues. Trimming stripped 1 base from V and 7 bases from J, with 13 bases between. The CDR3: CASSQVGSVGTQYF. The DNA of the CDR3 is TGTGCCAGCAGCCAAGTGGGCTCTGTAGGGACCCAGTACTTC.

The chain is built from TRBV5-8 and TRBJ1-5, with 8 bases that match TRBD1. The CDR3 length is 17 residues. Germline CDR1 SGHTS, CDR2 YDEGEE. Losses at the gene ends were 0 bases for V and 2 bases for J; bases not matched to a gene: 7. The CDR3 region is CASSLASPDRGNQPQHF. CDR3 nucleotides: TGTGCCAGCAGCTTGGCCTCCCCGGACAGGGGCAATCAGCCCCAGCATTTT.

This clonotype showed up many times. The CDR3 nucleotides read TGTGCCAGCAGCTTGGGACAGGGGGCGGGTCAGCCCCAGCATTTT. Its translation: CASSLGQGAGQPQHF. The chain is built from TRBV7-9 and TRBJ1-5, with 12 bases lining up with TRBD1. V was pared by 3 bases and J by 6 bases, with 3 bases of the junction left unmatched. CDR1 is SEHNR, CDR2 FQNEAQ, per germline (reference sequence). This CDR3 has 15 residues.

This clonotype was detected ten times or more. The rearrangement uses TRBV3-1 and TRBJ1-1, with TRBD1 matching over 11 bases. Germline V CDR1 and CDR2: LGHDT, YNNKEL (reference sequence). The CDR3 extends over 14 amino acids. The ends lost 4 bases at V and 5 bases at J; junction bases unmatched: 3. The CDR3 loop is CASSRGQGGTEAFF. The CDR3 DNA reads as TGTGCCAGCAGCCGGGGACAGGGGGGTACTGAAGCTTTCTTT.

In its sample, this clonotype was seen many times. The chain joins TRBV28 to TRBJ1-5; TRBD1 matches at 10 bases. This CDR3 has 15 residues. CDR1 and CDR2 (germline): MDHEN, SYDVKM. Trimming removed 6 bases from V and 5 bases from J; junction bases left unmatched: 7. The CDR3 loop is CASSPSGTGDQPQHF. CDR3 in DNA: TGTGCCAGCAGCCCGTCCGGGACAGGGGATCAGCCCCAGCATTTT.

The table lists this clonotype with many counts. The J gene is TRBJ2-4, the V gene TRBV6-2 or TRBV6-3; 9 bases align to TRBD1. The trim removed 2 bases at V and 0 bases at J, leaving 11 bases unmatched. There are 19 residues in the CDR3. Germline assignment: CDR1 MNHEY and CDR2 SVGEGT. Written as DNA, the CDR3 is TGTGCCAGCAGTTACCCTCTAAGGACAGGGGCCCGAGCCAAAAACATTCAGTACTTC. The encoded protein is CASSYPLRTGARAKNIQYF.